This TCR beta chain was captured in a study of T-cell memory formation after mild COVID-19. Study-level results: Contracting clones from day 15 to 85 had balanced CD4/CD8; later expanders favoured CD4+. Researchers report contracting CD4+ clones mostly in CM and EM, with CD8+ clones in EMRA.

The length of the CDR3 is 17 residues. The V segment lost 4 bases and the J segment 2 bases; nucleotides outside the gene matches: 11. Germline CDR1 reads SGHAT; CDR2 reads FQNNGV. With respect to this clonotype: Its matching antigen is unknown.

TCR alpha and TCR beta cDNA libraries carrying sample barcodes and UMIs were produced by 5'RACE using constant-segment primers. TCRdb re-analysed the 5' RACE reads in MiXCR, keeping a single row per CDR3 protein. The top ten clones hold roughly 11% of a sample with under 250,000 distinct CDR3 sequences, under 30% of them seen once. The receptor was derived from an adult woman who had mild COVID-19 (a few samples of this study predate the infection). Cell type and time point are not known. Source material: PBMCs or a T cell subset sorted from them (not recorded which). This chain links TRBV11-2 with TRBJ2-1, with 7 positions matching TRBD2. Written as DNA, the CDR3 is TGTGCCAGCAGCTCGCAAAAAGCGGGGACGACCTACAATGAGCAGTTCTTC. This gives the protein CASSSQKAGTTYNEQFF.